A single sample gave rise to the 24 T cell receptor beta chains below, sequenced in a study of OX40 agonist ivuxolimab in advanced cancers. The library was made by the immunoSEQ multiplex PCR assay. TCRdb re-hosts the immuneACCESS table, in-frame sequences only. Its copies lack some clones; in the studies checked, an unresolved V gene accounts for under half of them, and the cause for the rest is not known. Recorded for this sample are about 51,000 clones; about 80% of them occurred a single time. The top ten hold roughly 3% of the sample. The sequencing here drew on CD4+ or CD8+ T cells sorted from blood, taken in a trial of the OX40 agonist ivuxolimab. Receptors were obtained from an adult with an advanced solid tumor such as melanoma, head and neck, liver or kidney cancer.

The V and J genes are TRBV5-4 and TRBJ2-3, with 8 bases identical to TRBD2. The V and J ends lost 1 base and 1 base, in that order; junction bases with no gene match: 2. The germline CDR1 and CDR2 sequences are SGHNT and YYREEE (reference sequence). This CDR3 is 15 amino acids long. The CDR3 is CASSLQLAGTDTQYF. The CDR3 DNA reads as TGTGCCAGCAGCTTGCAACTAGCGGGCACAGATACGCAGTATTTT. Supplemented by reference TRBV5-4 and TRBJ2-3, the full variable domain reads ETGVTQSPTHLIKTRGQQVTLRCSSQSGHNTVSWYQQALGQGPQFIFQYYREEENGRGNFPPRFSGLQFPNYSSELNVNALELDDSALYLCASSLQLAGTDTQYFGPGTRLTVL.

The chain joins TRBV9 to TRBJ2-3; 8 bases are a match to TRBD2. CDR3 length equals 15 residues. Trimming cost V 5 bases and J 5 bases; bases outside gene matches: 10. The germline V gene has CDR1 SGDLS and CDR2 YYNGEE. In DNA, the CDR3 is TGTGCCAGCAGGGCCCCGGGGGGGACGGGAGATACGCAGTATTTT. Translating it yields CASRAPGGTGDTQYF. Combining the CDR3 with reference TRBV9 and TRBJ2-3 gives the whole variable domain DSGVTQTPKHLITATGQRVTLRCSPRSGDLSVYWYQQSLDQGLQFLIQYYNGEERAKGNILERFSAQQFPDLHSELNLSSLELGDSALYFCASRAPGGTGDTQYFGPGTRLTVL.

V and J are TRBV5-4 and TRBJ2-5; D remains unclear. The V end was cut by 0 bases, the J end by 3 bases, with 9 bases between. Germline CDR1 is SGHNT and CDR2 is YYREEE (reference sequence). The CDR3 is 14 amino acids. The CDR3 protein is CASSLGAAKETQYF. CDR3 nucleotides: TGTGCCAGCAGCTTGGGGGCAGCCAAAGAGACCCAGTACTTC. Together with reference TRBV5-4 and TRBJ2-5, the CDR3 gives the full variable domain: ETGVTQSPTHLIKTRGQQVTLRCSSQSGHNTVSWYQQALGQGPQFIFQYYREEENGRGNFPPRFSGLQFPNYSSELNVNALELDDSALYLCASSLGAAKETQYFGPGTRLLVL.

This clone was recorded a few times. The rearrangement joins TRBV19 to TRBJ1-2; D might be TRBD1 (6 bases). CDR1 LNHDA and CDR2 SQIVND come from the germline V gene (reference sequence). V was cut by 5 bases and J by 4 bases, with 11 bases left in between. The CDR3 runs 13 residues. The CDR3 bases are TGTGCCAGTAGTCCCGGGGGGGCCTATGGCTACACCTTC. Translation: CASSPGGAYGYTF.

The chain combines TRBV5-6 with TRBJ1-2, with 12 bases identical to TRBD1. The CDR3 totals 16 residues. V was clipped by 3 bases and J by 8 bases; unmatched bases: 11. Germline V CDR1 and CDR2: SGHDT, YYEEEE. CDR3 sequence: CASSYRDRGLSGGYTF. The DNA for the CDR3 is TGTGCCAGCAGCTACCGGGACAGGGGGCTCTCTGGAGGCTACACCTTC.

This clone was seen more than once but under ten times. The CDR3 is CASSPTTGYHNSPLHF. The CDR3 DNA follows: TGTGCCAGCAGCCCTACGACAGGGTATCATAATTCACCCCTCCACTTT. V usage is TRBV14 and J usage is TRBJ1-6, with 7 bases fitting TRBD1. This CDR3 is built from 16 residues. V shed 4 bases and J 5 bases; nucleotides not matched to a gene: 8. Per germline, CDR1 SGHDN and CDR2 FVKESK.

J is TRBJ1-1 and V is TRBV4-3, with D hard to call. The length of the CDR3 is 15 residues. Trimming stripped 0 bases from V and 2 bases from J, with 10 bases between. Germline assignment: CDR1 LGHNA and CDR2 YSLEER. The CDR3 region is CASSQDRGSNTEAFF. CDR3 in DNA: TGCGCCAGCAGCCAAGACCGGGGATCCAACACTGAAGCTTTCTTT.

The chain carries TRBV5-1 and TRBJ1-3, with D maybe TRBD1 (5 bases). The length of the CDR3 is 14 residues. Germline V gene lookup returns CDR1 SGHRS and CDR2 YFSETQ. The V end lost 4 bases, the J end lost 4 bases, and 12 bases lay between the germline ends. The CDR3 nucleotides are TGCGCCAGCAGCGCGGACACGCGGGGAAACACCATATATTTT. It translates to CASSADTRGNTIYF.

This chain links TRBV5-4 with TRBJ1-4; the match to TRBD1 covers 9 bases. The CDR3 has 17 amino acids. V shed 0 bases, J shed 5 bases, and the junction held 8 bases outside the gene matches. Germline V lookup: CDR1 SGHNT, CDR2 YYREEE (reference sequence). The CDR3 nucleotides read TGTGCCAGCAGCTTGGTTGTAGGGGGGACAGGGAATGAAAAACTGTTTTTT. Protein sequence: CASSLVVGGTGNEKLFF.

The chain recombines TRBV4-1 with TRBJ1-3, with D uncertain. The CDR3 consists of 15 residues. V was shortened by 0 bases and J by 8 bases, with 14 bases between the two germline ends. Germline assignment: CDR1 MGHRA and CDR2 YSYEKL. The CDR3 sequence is CASSQDGAGRDTIYF. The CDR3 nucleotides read TGCGCCAGCAGCCAAGATGGAGCGGGGAGGGACACCATATATTTT.

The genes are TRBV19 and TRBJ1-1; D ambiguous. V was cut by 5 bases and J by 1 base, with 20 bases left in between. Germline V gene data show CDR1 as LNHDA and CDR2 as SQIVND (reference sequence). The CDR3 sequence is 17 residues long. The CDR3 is CASSPSTALPRNTEAFF. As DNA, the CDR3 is TGTGCCAGTAGTCCCTCGACGGCTCTTCCTAGGAACACTGAAGCTTTCTTT.

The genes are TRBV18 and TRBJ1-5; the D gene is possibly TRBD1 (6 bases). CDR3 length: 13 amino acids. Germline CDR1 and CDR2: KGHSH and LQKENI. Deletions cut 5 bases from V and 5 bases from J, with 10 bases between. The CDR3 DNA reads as TGTGCCAGCTCAAGGGGGGGATATCAGCCCCAGCATTTT. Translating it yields CASSRGGYQPQHF.

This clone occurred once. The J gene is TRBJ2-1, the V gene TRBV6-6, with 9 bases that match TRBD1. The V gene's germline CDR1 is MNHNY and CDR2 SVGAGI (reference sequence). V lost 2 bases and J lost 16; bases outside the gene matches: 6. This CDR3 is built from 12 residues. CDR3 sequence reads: CASSYRGQGNFF. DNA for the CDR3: TGTGCCAGCAGTTACCGGGGACAGGGCAATTTCTTC.

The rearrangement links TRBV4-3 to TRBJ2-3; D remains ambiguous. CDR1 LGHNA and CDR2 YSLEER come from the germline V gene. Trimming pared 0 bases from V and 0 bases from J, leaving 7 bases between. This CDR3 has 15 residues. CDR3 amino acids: CASSQEGSSTDTQYF. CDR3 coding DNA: TGCGCCAGCAGCCAAGAGGGGTCTAGCACAGATACGCAGTATTTT.

DNA of the CDR3: TGTGCCAGCAGCGGTTCGGGACAGGGGGCGAGGAGCTACACCTTC. It translates to CASSGSGQGARSYTF. The gene calls are TRBV5-6 and TRBJ1-2, with TRBD1 matching 12 bases. V dropped 4 bases and J dropped 9; count of bases not matched to a gene: 10. The CDR3 runs 15 residues. Germline assignment: CDR1 SGHDT and CDR2 YYEEEE.

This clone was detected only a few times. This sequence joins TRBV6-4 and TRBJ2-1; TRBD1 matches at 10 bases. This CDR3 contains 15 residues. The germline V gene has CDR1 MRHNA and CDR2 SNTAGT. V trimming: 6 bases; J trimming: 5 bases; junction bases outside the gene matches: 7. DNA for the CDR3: TGTGCCAGCAGCCGGGGGGGACAGGGGCACAATGAGCAGTTCTTC. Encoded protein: CASSRGGQGHNEQFF.

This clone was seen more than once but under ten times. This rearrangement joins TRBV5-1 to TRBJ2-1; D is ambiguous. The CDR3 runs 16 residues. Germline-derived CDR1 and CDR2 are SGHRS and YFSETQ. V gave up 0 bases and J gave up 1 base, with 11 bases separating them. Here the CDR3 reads CASSLEALRSYNEQFF. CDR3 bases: TGCGCCAGCAGCTTGGAGGCTCTTCGGTCCTACAATGAGCAGTTCTTC. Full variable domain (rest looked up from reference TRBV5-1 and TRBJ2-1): KAGVTQTPRYLIKTRGQQVTLSCSPISGHRSVSWYQQTPGQGLQFLFEYFSETQRNKGNFPGRFSGRQFSNSRSEMNVSTLELGDSALYLCASSLEALRSYNEQFFGPGTRLTVL.

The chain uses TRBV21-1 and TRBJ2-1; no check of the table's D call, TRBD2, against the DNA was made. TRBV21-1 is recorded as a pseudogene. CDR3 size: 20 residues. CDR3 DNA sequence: TGTGCCAGCAGCAAAGTTCGGACTAGCGGGGGCCCGAGCTCCTACAATGAGCAGTTCTTC. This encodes CASSKVRTSGGPSSYNEQFF.

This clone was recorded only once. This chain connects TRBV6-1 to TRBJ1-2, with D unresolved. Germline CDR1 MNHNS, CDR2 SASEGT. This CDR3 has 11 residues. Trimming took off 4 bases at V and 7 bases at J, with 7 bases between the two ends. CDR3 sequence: CASSGKVGYTF. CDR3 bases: TGTGCCAGCAGTGGGAAGGTTGGCTACACCTTC.

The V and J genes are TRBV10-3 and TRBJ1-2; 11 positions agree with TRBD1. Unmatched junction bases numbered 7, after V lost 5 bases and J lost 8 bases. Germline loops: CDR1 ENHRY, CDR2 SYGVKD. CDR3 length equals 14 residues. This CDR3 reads CAISPGQGEEGYTF. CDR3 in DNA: TGTGCCATCAGTCCGGGACAGGGGGAAGAAGGCTACACCTTC.

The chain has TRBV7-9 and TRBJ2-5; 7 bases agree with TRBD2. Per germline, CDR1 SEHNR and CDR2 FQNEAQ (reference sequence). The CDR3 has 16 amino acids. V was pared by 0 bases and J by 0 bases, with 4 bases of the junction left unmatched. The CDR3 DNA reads TGTGCCAGCAGCTTAGCCTTTAGCGGGTACCAAGAGACCCAGTACTTC. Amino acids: CASSLAFSGYQETQYF.

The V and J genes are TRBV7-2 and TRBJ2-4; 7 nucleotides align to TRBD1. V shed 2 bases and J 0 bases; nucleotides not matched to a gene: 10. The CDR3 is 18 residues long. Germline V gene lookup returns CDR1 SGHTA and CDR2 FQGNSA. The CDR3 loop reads CASSLTFDRDGAKNIQYF. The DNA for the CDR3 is TGTGCCAGCAGCTTAACGTTCGACAGGGATGGAGCCAAAAACATTCAGTACTTC. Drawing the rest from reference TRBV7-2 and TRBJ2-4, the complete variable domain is GAGVSQSPSNKVTEKGKDVELRCDPISGHTALYWYRQSLGQGLEFLIYFQGNSAPDKSGLPSDRFSAERTGGSVSTLTIQRTQQEDSAVYLCASSLTFDRDGAKNIQYFGAGTRLSVL.

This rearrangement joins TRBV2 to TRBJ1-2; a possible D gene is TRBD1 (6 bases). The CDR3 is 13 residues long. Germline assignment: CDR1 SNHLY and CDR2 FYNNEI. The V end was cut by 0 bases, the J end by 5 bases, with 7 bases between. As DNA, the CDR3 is TGTGCCAGCAGTGAAGCCCAGGGGTATGGCTACACCTTC. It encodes CASSEAQGYGYTF.

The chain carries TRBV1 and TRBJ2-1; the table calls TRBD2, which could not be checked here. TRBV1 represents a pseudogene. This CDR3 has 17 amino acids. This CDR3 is CTSSQDRAGGHHNEQFF. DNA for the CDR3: TGCACCAGCAGCCAAGATCGGGCGGGGGGGCATCACAATGAGCAGTTCTTC.